Following are 5 T cell receptor beta chains from one sample sequenced in a study of blood T cells in healthy people across ages. The second PCR ran roughly 6 to 11 cycles with a sample-barcoded 5' primer and J-beta primers. Each CDR3 protein is one row after TCRdb ran MiXCR on the 5' RACE reads. Of a few hundred thousand distinct CDR3 sequences in the sample, about 27% were seen once. The same sample was also studied in work on T cells of mothers and their children.

Sequencing was done on a sample of blood. All receptors come from a boy younger than 10 in good health.

This clonotype was picked up a small number of times. The chain has TRBV7-9 and TRBJ2-7; D perhaps matches TRBD1 (7 bases). Germline-derived CDR1 and CDR2 are SEHNR and FQNEAQ (reference sequence). The CDR3 contains 14 residues. The V end lost 4 bases, the J end lost 3 bases, and 13 bases lay between the germline ends. The CDR3: CASSYAGTDYEQYF. For the CDR3, the DNA is TGTGCCAGCAGCTATGCGGGGACAGACTACGAGCAGTACTTC.

The V call is TRBV6-5, the J call TRBJ2-6; D possibly corresponds to TRBD1 (6 bases). The CDR3 spans 17 residues. Trimming shortened V by 1 base and J by 2 bases, and 12 bases separated the two germline ends. The V gene's germline CDR1 is MNHEY and CDR2 SVGAGI. The CDR3 spells CASSYWGQGTGANVLTF. The DNA for the CDR3 is TGTGCCAGCAGTTACTGGGGGCAGGGTACTGGGGCCAACGTCCTGACTTTC.

This clonotype came up a few times. The rearrangement links TRBV29-1 to TRBJ2-7; tentative D call: TRBD2 (5 bases). The V and J ends lost 1 base and 3 bases respectively, with 10 bases between them. Germline loops: CDR1 SQVTM, CDR2 ANQGSEA. The CDR3 loop spans 13 amino acids. The CDR3 coding sequence is TGCAGCGTTGAAGGCGGGCGTGGCTACGAGCAGTACTTC. It specifies CSVEGGRGYEQYF.

The rearrangement uses TRBV29-1 and TRBJ1-1; D is unclear. Germline V CDR1 and CDR2: SQVTM, ANQGSEA. The V end was cut by 4 bases, the J end by 0 bases, with 6 bases between. The CDR3 is made up of 12 amino acids. Written as DNA, the CDR3 is TGCAGCGTTGTAACGGTGAACACTGAAGCTTTCTTT. This codes for CSVVTVNTEAFF.

The table lists this clonotype with a few counts. The rearrangement joins TRBV6-5 to TRBJ2-2, with 7 bases matching TRBD2. This CDR3 region has 16 residues. With 8 bases clipped from V and 4 bases from J, the junction kept 13 bases outside the gene matches. Germline V gives CDR1 MNHEY, CDR2 SVGAGI. CDR3 amino acids: CASRSPGLVATGELFF. The CDR3 region has the DNA TGTGCCAGCCGTTCCCCCGGACTAGTCGCCACCGGGGAGCTGTTTTTT.